The text below deals with one TCR beta chain. Authors' processing steps: Reference gene primer amplification yielded estimated nucleated cell counts. Sequenced by immunoSEQ multiplex PCR; TCRdb stores in-frame clones only, minus some. V, J and clone size are those of that table, while D and trimming were read from the DNA. This table holds 100,000 to 150,000 clones, more than 75% found once. The record originates from a study of blood T cell repertoires in COVID-19. Study details: Both acute and convalescent COVID-19 samples were obtained from the United States, Italy and Spain. T cells, B-cell-depleted T cells, or PBMCs supplied cDNA or gDNA.

The CDR3 loop spans 13 amino acids. V lost 8 bases and J lost 5, with 15 bases in between. CDR1 is MNHEY and CDR2 is SVGAGI in the germline V gene. Sequencing input: peripheral blood. The receptor was derived from a woman aged 60-75 years with acute or convalescent COVID-19. The chain employs TRBV6-5 and TRBJ1-1, with D maybe TRBD1 (5 bases). The chain's CDR3 is CASYPAGRTEAFF. DNA of the CDR3: TGTGCCAGCTACCCGGCGGGGCGGACTGAAGCTTTCTTT.